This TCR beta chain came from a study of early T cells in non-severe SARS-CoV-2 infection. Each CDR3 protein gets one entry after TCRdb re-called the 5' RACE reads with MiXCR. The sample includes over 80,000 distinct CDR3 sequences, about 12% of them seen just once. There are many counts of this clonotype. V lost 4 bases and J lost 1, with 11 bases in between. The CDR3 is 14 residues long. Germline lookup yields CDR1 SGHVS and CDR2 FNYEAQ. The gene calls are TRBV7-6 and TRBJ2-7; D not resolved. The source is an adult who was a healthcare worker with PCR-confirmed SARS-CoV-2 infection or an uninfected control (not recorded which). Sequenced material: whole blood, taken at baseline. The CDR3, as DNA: TGTGCCAGCAGCTCAGGCCCCCGGTCCTACGAGCAGTACTTC. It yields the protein CASSSGPRSYEQYF.